These 32 T cell receptor beta chains share one sample of origin, sequenced in a study of vaccination and CD4 T cells after COVID-19. Cultured CD4+ T-cell DNA underwent Oncomine TCR Beta short-read sequencing. TCRdb reanalysed the PCR reads using MiXCR and keeps one entry per CDR3 protein. The data contain over 20,000 distinct CDR3 sequences, about 40% of them singletons. Treatment of the sample: roughly ten-day PBMC culture with coronavirus spike peptide pools or control peptides (ViraFEST assay). No antigen has been assigned to these receptors. Material: CD4+ T cells from blood, cultured in vitro. These receptors were collected from a human donor who had recovered from COVID-19.

The V and J genes are TRBV20-1 and TRBJ2-7; D gene unclear. Germline CDR1 and CDR2: DFQATT and SNEGSKA (reference sequence). Trimming removed 3 bases at V and 2 bases at J, with 8 bases between. CDR3 size: 12 residues. The CDR3 region has the DNA TGCAGTGCTAGTCCCGGCGCCTACGAGCAGTACTTC. This encodes CSASPGAYEQYF.

The chain is built from TRBV19 and TRBJ2-7; a weak D match, TRBD1 (6 bases). CDR1 is LNHDA, CDR2 SQIVND, per germline (reference sequence). The CDR3 has 16 amino acids. V lost 6 bases, J lost 0 bases, and 18 bases lay in between. CDR3 in DNA: TGTGCCAGTAGGATGACAGGACTTGGGGGCTCCTACGAGCAGTACTTC. Translating gives CASRMTGLGGSYEQYF.

The genes are TRBV12-3 or TRBV12-4 and TRBJ1-6, with 7 positions matching TRBD1. The CDR3 has 13 amino acids. V lost 7 bases and J lost 9; bases outside the gene matches: 6. The CDR3 sequence: CASNQGEGSPLHF. CDR3 coding DNA: TGTGCCAGCAATCAGGGGGAGGGTTCACCCCTCCACTTT.

This sequence joins TRBV4-1 and TRBJ1-1; no clear D gene. Germline lookup yields CDR1 MGHRA and CDR2 YSYEKL. Trimming stripped 4 bases from V and 4 bases from J, with 19 bases between. CDR3 length equals 16 residues. CDR3 protein: CASSPTSRRGGTEAFF. CDR3 bases: TGCGCCAGCAGCCCCACTTCCCGACGGGGTGGCACTGAAGCTTTCTTT.

This clonotype was seen a few times. The chain uses TRBV20-1 and TRBJ2-6; D remains ambiguous. CDR1 DFQATT and CDR2 SNEGSKA come from the germline V gene (reference sequence). Deletions cut 5 bases from V and 2 bases from J, with 7 bases between. The CDR3 covers 13 residues. The DNA for the CDR3 is TGCAGTGCTGAAAAGGCTGGGGCCAACGTCCTGACTTTC. Translation: CSAEKAGANVLTF.

This clonotype was counted a few times. This chain uses TRBV6-5 with TRBJ1-6, with D perhaps TRBD1 (6 bases). The length of the CDR3 is 16 residues. V was shortened by 2 bases and J by 4 bases, with 12 bases between the two germline ends. The germline CDR1 and CDR2 sequences are MNHEY and SVGAGI. The CDR3 reads CASSYDPTGYNSPLHF. CDR3 DNA sequence: TGTGCCAGCAGTTACGATCCGACAGGATATAATTCACCCCTCCACTTT.

The chain links TRBV20-1 to TRBJ1-1, with D possibly TRBD1 on 5 matching bases. Germline CDR1 and CDR2: DFQATT and SNEGSKA (reference sequence). With 6 bases removed from V and 5 bases from J, the gap between germline ends came to 13 bases. CDR3 size: 12 residues. CDR3 DNA sequence: TGCAGTGCCCCTCTGAGGGGTACTGAAGCTTTCTTT. Translated: CSAPLRGTEAFF.

Comment on this clonotype: A read error may produce the germline difference seen at one junction end. The chain employs TRBV2 and TRBJ2-5, with D uncertain. The CDR3 sequence is 13 residues long. Germline CDR1 is SNHLY and CDR2 is FYNNEI. CDR3 bases: TGTGCCAGCCGAAGAGACAACCAGGAGACCCAGTACTTC. Translating it yields CASRRDNQETQYF.

The chain combines TRBV19 with TRBJ2-2; maybe TRBD2 (5 bases). This CDR3 is built from 17 residues. The germline V gene encodes CDR1 LNHDA and CDR2 SQIVND (reference sequence). V shed 3 bases and J shed 4 bases, with 18 bases lying between them. The CDR3: CASSILINPRGTGELFF. The DNA of the CDR3 is TGTGCCAGTAGTATCCTCATAAACCCTCGGGGCACCGGGGAGCTGTTTTTT.

In DNA, the CDR3 is TGTGCCAGCAGTGAAGGGGACAGGGGCGGGCACGAGCAGTACTTC. As protein: CASSEGDRGGHEQYF. The chain is built from TRBV2 and TRBJ2-7; 10 bases fit TRBD1. This CDR3 is 15 amino acids long. Germline V gene data show CDR1 as SNHLY and CDR2 as FYNNEI. Losses at the gene ends were 1 base for V and 5 bases for J; bases not matched to a gene: 5.

This clonotype has a handful of counts. This chain connects TRBV6-1 to TRBJ1-2, with 8 positions matching TRBD1. The ends lost 5 bases at V and 4 bases at J; junction bases unmatched: 9. CDR1 MNHNS and CDR2 SASEGT come from the germline V gene. The CDR3 extends over 15 amino acids. The CDR3 protein is CASSTTGGSGYGYTF. The CDR3 DNA reads as TGTGCCAGCAGTACTACAGGGGGGTCGGGCTATGGCTACACCTTC.

This clonotype was seen a handful of times. The chain joins TRBV19 to TRBJ1-1; no clear D. The CDR3 totals 14 residues. Per the germline V gene, CDR1 is LNHDA and CDR2 is SQIVND (reference sequence). Trimming took 3 bases from V and 4 from J, leaving 12 bases between them. The CDR3 bases are TGTGCCAGTAGTATCAATCTGGCAATCACTGAAGCTTTCTTT. This codes for CASSINLAITEAFF. Variable domain in full (rest from reference TRBV19 and TRBJ1-1): DGGITQSPKYLFRKEGQNVTLSCEQNLNHDAMYWYRQDPGQGLRLIYYSQIVNDFQKGDIAEGYSVSREKKESFPLTVTSAQKNPTAFYLCASSINLAITEAFFGQGTRLTVV.

This sequence joins TRBV19 and TRBJ2-2, with D perhaps given as TRBD1 or TRBD2 (7 bases each). This CDR3 comprises 16 residues. V gave up 4 bases and J gave up 0 bases, with 12 bases separating them. Germline loops: CDR1 LNHDA, CDR2 SQIVND (reference sequence). CDR3 sequence reads: CASSTQGGANTGELFF. CDR3 DNA: TGTGCCAGTAGTACTCAGGGGGGGGCGAACACCGGGGAGCTGTTTTTT.

The V call is TRBV28, the J call TRBJ1-1; 12 nucleotides line up with TRBD1. The CDR3 has 17 residues. CDR1 MDHEN and CDR2 SYDVKM come from the germline V gene. The J segment lost 1 base and the V segment lost 7 bases, leaving 10 bases of the junction unmatched. CDR3 nucleotides: TGTGCCAGCATCAAGAGGGACAGGGGGCGGTGGAACACTGAAGCTTTCTTT. This sequence encodes CASIKRDRGRWNTEAFF.

With regard to this clonotype: A read error may produce the germline difference seen at one junction end. CDR3: CVISEFENSPLHF. In DNA form, the CDR3 reads TGTGTCATCAGTGAATTCGAGAATTCACCCCTCCACTTT. The J gene is TRBJ1-6, the V gene TRBV10-3; D remains ambiguous. Germline V lookup: CDR1 ENHRY, CDR2 SYGVKD. The CDR3 spans 13 residues.

This chain uses TRBV28 with TRBJ2-1; TRBD1 agrees at 8 bases. This CDR3 is built from 15 residues. After removal of 4 bases from V and 5 bases from J, the junction contained 7 bases not matched to a gene. From germline, CDR1 is MDHEN and CDR2 SYDVKM. CDR3 nucleotide sequence: TGTGCCAGCAGTTCCTCCCGGGACAGGAACAATGAGCAGTTCTTC. It is translated as CASSSSRDRNNEQFF. Complete variable domain (other parts from reference TRBV28 and TRBJ2-1): DVKVTQSSRYLVKRTGEKVFLECVQDMDHENMFWYRQDPGLGLRLIYFSYDVKMKEKGDIPEGYSVSREKKERFSLILESASTNQTSMYLCASSSSRDRNNEQFFGPGTRLTVL.

The J gene is TRBJ2-7, the V gene TRBV11-2; possible D gene TRBD1, 5 bases. Germline CDR1 and CDR2: SGHAT and FQNNGV. Trimming removed 1 base at V and 3 bases at J, with 10 bases between. The CDR3 sequence is 14 residues long. The CDR3 sequence: CASSLGFQGYEQYF. As DNA, the CDR3 is TGTGCCAGCAGCTTAGGGTTTCAGGGCTACGAGCAGTACTTC.

The rearrangement links TRBV2 to TRBJ2-5, with a tentative D call TRBD1 (6 bases). V lost 5 bases, J lost 2 bases, and 12 bases lay in between. Germline CDR1 reads SNHLY; CDR2 reads FYNNEI. This CDR3 is 14 amino acids long. Here the CDR3 reads CASSFGQPQETQYF. CDR3 bases: TGTGCCAGCAGTTTCGGACAGCCTCAAGAGACCCAGTACTTC. Drawing the rest from reference TRBV2 and TRBJ2-5, the complete variable domain is EPEVTQTPSHQVTQMGQEVILRCVPISNHLYFYWYRQILGQKVEFLVSFYNNEISEKSEIFDDQFSVERPDGSNFTLKIRSTKLEDSAMYFCASSFGQPQETQYFGPGTRLLVL.

This clonotype was observed a single time. This sequence joins TRBV18 and TRBJ2-1; no clear D gene. The germline V gene encodes CDR1 KGHSH and CDR2 LQKENI. The ends were cut back, 3 bases at V and 2 bases at J, with 11 bases in the middle. The CDR3 length is 15 residues. The CDR3 is CASSPPGRTYNEQFF. The CDR3 nucleotides are TGTGCCAGCTCACCGCCGGGCCGAACCTACAATGAGCAGTTCTTC.

This clonotype was seen a handful of times. The chain recombines TRBV15 with TRBJ2-1, with a possible D match to TRBD1 (5 bases). Trimming stripped 1 base from V and 6 bases from J, with 13 bases between. Germline-derived CDR1 and CDR2 are LNHNV and YYDKDF (reference sequence). This CDR3 is 15 amino acids long. The DNA for the CDR3 is TGTGCCACCAGCAGAGGCAGGGATGGATCCAATGAGCAGTTCTTC. It specifies CATSRGRDGSNEQFF.

This clonotype was counted only a few times. V is TRBV11-3 and J is TRBJ1-5; TRBD1 might be the D (6 bases). CDR1 and CDR2 (germline): SGHNT, YENEEA. The CDR3 covers 13 residues. V gave up 4 bases and J gave up 7 bases, with 11 bases separating them. CDR3 amino acids: CASSSGQFQPQHF. DNA for the CDR3: TGTGCCAGCAGCTCTGGACAGTTCCAGCCCCAGCATTTT.

The genes are TRBV29-1 and TRBJ2-5, with 7 bases identical to TRBD1. The CDR3 spans 14 residues. Germline trimming cut 4 bases from V and 5 bases from J; bases unmatched to any gene: 10. Germline CDR1 SQVTM, CDR2 ANQGSEA. CDR3 DNA: TGCAGCGTTGGAACTCAGGGGGTGGGGGAGACCCAGTACTTC. This gives the protein CSVGTQGVGETQYF.

By share, this clonotype ranks as medium-sized. The genes are TRBV20-1 and TRBJ2-2; 7 nucleotides align to TRBD1. This CDR3 is 13 amino acids long. V lost 6 bases and J lost 6; bases outside the gene matches: 7. Germline V gives CDR1 DFQATT, CDR2 SNEGSKA (reference sequence). CDR3 nucleotide sequence: TGCAGTGCACGGGACAGAGAGGCCGGGGAGCTGTTTTTT. It encodes CSARDREAGELFF.

This chain links TRBV15 with TRBJ1-4, with 9 bases matching TRBD1. V dropped 5 bases and J dropped 8; count of bases not matched to a gene: 9. CDR1 LNHNV and CDR2 YYDKDF come from the germline V gene (reference sequence). The CDR3 contains 15 residues. CDR3 in amino acids: CATSRWTGDLEKLFF. The CDR3 DNA is TGTGCCACCAGCCGCTGGACAGGGGACCTAGAAAAACTGTTTTTT.

In its sample, this clonotype is medium-sized. The chain has TRBV7-2 and TRBJ2-2; tentative D call: TRBD1 (6 bases). The ends were cut back, 6 bases at V and 5 bases at J, with 10 bases in the middle. CDR3 size: 13 residues. Germline-derived CDR1 and CDR2 are SGHTA and FQGNSA. The CDR3 DNA is TGTGCCAGCAGACCTACAGGGACCGGGGAGCTGTTTTTT. Translating gives CASRPTGTGELFF.

V and J are TRBV6-1 and TRBJ1-3, with D uncertain. The V end was cut by 6 bases, the J end by 0 bases, with 15 bases between. Germline loops: CDR1 MNHNS, CDR2 SASEGT. The CDR3 consists of 16 residues. CDR3 bases: TGTGCCAGCAGGAAACGCAGAGGGCACTCTGGAAACACCATATATTTT. It translates to CASRKRRGHSGNTIYF.

The chain carries TRBV12-3 or TRBV12-4 and TRBJ2-1, with D maybe TRBD2 (6 bases). Trimming took off 0 bases at V and 0 bases at J, with 24 bases between the two ends. The CDR3 totals 21 residues. The CDR3 coding sequence is TGTGCCAGCAGTTTAGCAGCCCTCTCCGGGGGTTTACCGAGCTCCTACAATGAGCAGTTCTTC. The encoded protein is CASSLAALSGGLPSSYNEQFF.

About this clonotype: A junction end diverges from the germline sequence, so it may reflect a read error. J is TRBJ2-1 and V is TRBV20-1; the match to TRBD2 covers 10 bases. The CDR3 sequence is 15 residues long. Germline V gives CDR1 DFQATT, CDR2 SNEGSKA (reference sequence). DNA for the CDR3: TGCAGTACTAGCGCTAGCGGGAGTTCCTACAATGAGCAGTTCTTC. This translates into CSTSASGSSYNEQFF.

The rearrangement joins TRBV21-1 to TRBJ1-2; the D segment call TRBD1 is taken from the table without a DNA check. TRBV21-1 is a known pseudogene. The CDR3 totals 14 residues. CDR3 nucleotides: TGTGCCAGCAGCAAAGGTCGGACAGGGGACGGCTACACCTTC. It specifies CASSKGRTGDGYTF.

This chain uses TRBV6-1 with TRBJ2-6; D perhaps matches TRBD1 (6 bases). Trimming left V 7 bases short and J 0 bases short, with 7 bases between. The CDR3 loop spans 14 amino acids. The V gene's germline CDR1 is MNHNS and CDR2 SASEGT. This chain's CDR3 is CASIQGSGANVLTF. In DNA, the CDR3 is TGTGCCAGCATACAGGGCTCTGGGGCCAACGTCCTGACTTTC.

The chain is built from TRBV24-1 and TRBJ2-7; D gene ambiguous. With 2 bases removed from V and 5 bases from J, the gap between germline ends came to 12 bases. Germline assignment: CDR1 KGHDR and CDR2 SFDVKD. The CDR3 sequence is 14 residues long. CDR3 sequence reads: CATSDSQVSNEQYF. In nucleotides, the CDR3 is TGTGCCACCAGTGATTCTCAGGTGTCGAACGAGCAGTACTTC.

This clonotype was seen a handful of times. This chain connects TRBV1 to TRBJ1-6; the table's D call of TRBD1 was not tested on the DNA. TRBV1 is described as a pseudogene. This CDR3 contains 19 residues. CDR3 amino acids: CTSSPRRVYRPSYNSPLHF. CDR3 nucleotide sequence: TGCACCAGCAGCCCCCGGCGAGTTTACCGACCCTCCTATAATTCACCCCTCCACTTT.